This entry describes one T cell receptor (beta chain). In the original workflow: Nucleated cell number was recorded as an estimate derived from reference gene primer amplification. Clones were sequenced by immunoSEQ multiplex PCR, and TCRdb holds only the in-frame ones, with some missing. From that table come the V and J calls and clone size; the DNA was used to work out D and trimming. The sample lists roughly 100,000 clones, more than 70% occurring once. The data were taken from a study of blood T cell repertoires in COVID-19. Study background: COVID-19 samples from acute and convalescent phases originated in the United States, Italy and Spain. Sample material is recorded as cDNA or gDNA derived from T cells, B-cell-depleted T cells, or PBMCs.

Germline CDR1 KGHDR, CDR2 SFDVKD. V was pared by 3 bases and J by 6 bases, with 8 bases of the junction left unmatched. The CDR3 runs to 15 residues. This chain connects TRBV24-1 to TRBJ2-3; 7 bases fit TRBD1. Sequencing was carried out using peripheral blood. This receptor was obtained from a woman aged 55-69 years with acute or convalescent COVID-19. This chain's CDR3 is CATSDHQGVIDTQYF. As DNA, the CDR3 is TGTGCCACCAGTGATCATCAGGGGGTTATCGATACGCAGTATTTT.